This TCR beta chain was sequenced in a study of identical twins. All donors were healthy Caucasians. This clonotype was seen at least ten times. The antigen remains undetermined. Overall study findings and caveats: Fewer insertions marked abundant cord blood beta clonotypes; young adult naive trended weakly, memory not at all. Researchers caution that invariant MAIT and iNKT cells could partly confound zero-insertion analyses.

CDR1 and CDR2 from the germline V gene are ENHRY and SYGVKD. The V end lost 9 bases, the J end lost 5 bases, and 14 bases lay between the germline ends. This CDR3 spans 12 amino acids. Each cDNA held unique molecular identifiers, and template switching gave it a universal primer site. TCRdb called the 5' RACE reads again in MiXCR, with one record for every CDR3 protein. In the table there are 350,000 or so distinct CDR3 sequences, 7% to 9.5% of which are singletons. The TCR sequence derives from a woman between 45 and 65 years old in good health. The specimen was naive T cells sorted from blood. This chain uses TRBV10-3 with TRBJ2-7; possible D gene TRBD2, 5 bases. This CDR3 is CAIGIIAHEQYF. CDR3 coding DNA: TGTGCCATTGGAATAATAGCGCACGAGCAGTACTTC.